The 21 T cell receptor beta chains presented below share a single source sample, sequenced in a study of read filtering for tumor transcriptome and immune sequencing. The library was built from 400 ng RNA with molecular barcoded adaptors for alpha/delta and beta/gamma chains. Using its own MiXCR run on the reads, TCRdb lists one record per CDR3 protein. This sample carries about 62,000 distinct CDR3 sequences, roughly 19% of them seen once, and the ten largest clones take approximately 11%. Sequenced material: a population of CD138-negative cells sorted from bone marrow. These receptors were taken from a donor at least 40 years old with multiple myeloma.

This clonotype has at least ten counts. The rearrangement joins TRBV6-5 to TRBJ2-5, with D hard to call. The CDR3 has 13 amino acids. The V end was cut by 6 bases, the J end by 11 bases, with 19 bases between. Germline loops: CDR1 MNHEY, CDR2 SVGAGI. The CDR3 loop is CASRKSGGETQYF. CDR3 coding DNA: TGTGCCAGCAGAAAGTCGGGTGGTGAAACTCAGTACTTC.

V and J are TRBV20-1 and TRBJ2-7; TRBD2 matches at 8 bases. This CDR3 is built from 14 residues. Germline trimming cut 5 bases from V and 2 bases from J; bases unmatched to any gene: 8. The V gene's germline CDR1 is DFQATT and CDR2 SNEGSKA (reference sequence). CDR3 bases: TGCAGTGCTTCCCCGGGACTAGGAACCTACGAGCAGTACTTC. Translation: CSASPGLGTYEQYF.

This clonotype was detected many times. The chain is built from TRBV29-1 and TRBJ2-5; 11 bases map to TRBD2. V was clipped by 5 bases and J by 4 bases; unmatched bases: 12. Germline CDR1 is SQVTM and CDR2 is ANQGSEA. This CDR3 has 16 residues. CDR3 nucleotides: TGCAGCGTTATCAACCCCGTTCTAGCGGGGGGAGAGACCCAGTACTTC. Its translation: CSVINPVLAGGETQYF.

This clonotype was seen ten or more times. The V and J genes are TRBV20-1 and TRBJ2-7; 9 nucleotides align to TRBD1. CDR1 is DFQATT, CDR2 SNEGSKA, per germline (reference sequence). Trimming at V came to 2 bases and at J to 2 bases, leaving 10 bases not matched to a gene. The CDR3 is made up of 16 amino acids. The CDR3 reads CSARHPGQGIPYEQYF. As DNA, the CDR3 is TGCAGTGCTAGACACCCGGGACAGGGAATTCCCTACGAGCAGTACTTC.

Note on this clonotype: One end of the junction is discordant with germline, which a read error may explain. The CDR3 protein is CASSVKRGNTGGLFF. The CDR3 DNA is TGTGCCAGCAGCGTAAAACGGGGGAACACCGGGGGGCTGTTTTTT. V is TRBV9 and J is TRBJ2-2; possibly TRBD2 for D (6 bases). The CDR3 is 15 residues long. Germline lookup yields CDR1 SGDLS and CDR2 YYNGEE.

Notes on this clonotype: The junction and the germline gene differ at one end; a read error may be behind it. The genes are TRBV20-1 and TRBJ1-1; D is undetermined. Germline V gene lookup returns CDR1 DFQATT and CDR2 SNEGSKA (reference sequence). The CDR3 covers 12 residues. CDR3 region: CGAEARRTEAFF. Here the CDR3 DNA reads TGCGGTGCCGAAGCCCGACGGACTGAAGCTTTCTTT.

The V call is TRBV20-1, the J call TRBJ2-7, with D perhaps matching TRBD1 (5 bases). Germline lookup yields CDR1 DFQATT and CDR2 SNEGSKA (reference sequence). V was pared by 6 bases and J by 0 bases, with 15 bases between. The CDR3 extends over 14 amino acids. The chain's CDR3 is CSAEGQSLSYEQYF. In nucleotides, the CDR3 is TGCAGTGCCGAAGGACAATCCCTCTCCTACGAGCAGTACTTC.

For this clonotype: A single base separates this from a much larger clone, so it may be a read error. The chain joins TRBV6-6 to TRBJ2-7; D is uncertain. CDR1 MNHNY and CDR2 SVGAGI come from the germline V gene (reference sequence). The CDR3 extends over 16 amino acids. CDR3 in DNA: TGTGCCAGCAGTTATGAGGTTAATGGGTCGGTCTACGAGCGGTACTTC. Its translation: CASSYEVNGSVYERYF.

This clonotype was counted at least ten times. The chain employs TRBV4-2 and TRBJ1-2; D call uncertain. The CDR3 length is 14 residues. V was cut by 0 bases and J by 3 bases, with 8 bases left in between. The germline V gene has CDR1 LGHNA and CDR2 YNFKEQ. The CDR3 DNA follows: TGTGCCAGCAGCCAAGATGGGCCCGACTATGGCTACACCTTC. Translating gives CASSQDGPDYGYTF.

V and J are TRBV5-1 and TRBJ2-5, with a tentative D call TRBD2 (6 bases). V was cut by 1 base and J by 0 bases, with 10 bases left in between. The V gene's germline CDR1 is SGHRS and CDR2 YFSETQ. This CDR3 has 15 residues. The CDR3 coding sequence is TGCGCCAGCAGCTTGCCCGGGAGTTACCAAGAGACCCAGTACTTC. Protein product: CASSLPGSYQETQYF.

Comments on this clonotype: This clone may be a read error of a much larger clone one base away. The chain couples TRBV12-3 or TRBV12-4 to TRBJ2-3; the D call may be TRBD1 or TRBD2 (6 bases each). Trimming pared 4 bases from V and 14 bases from J, leaving 16 bases between. The CDR3 sequence is 12 residues long. DNA for the CDR3: TGTGCCAGCAGTTCGACCGGGGGCGCGCTGTATTTT. Protein product: CASSSTGGALYF.

This clonotype was observed many times. The chain couples TRBV20-1 to TRBJ2-7, with D unresolved. The CDR3 is 15 residues long. Germline CDR1 reads DFQATT; CDR2 reads SNEGSKA (reference sequence). Trimming shortened V by 6 bases and J by 2 bases, and 20 bases separated the two germline ends. DNA for the CDR3: TGCAGTGCAACCCCTGACGCATTTCAAACCTACGAGCAGTACTTC. Encoded protein: CSATPDAFQTYEQYF.

The sample holds many counts of this clonotype. The genes are TRBV20-1 and TRBJ2-7; TRBD2 might be the D (5 bases). Per the germline V gene, CDR1 is DFQATT and CDR2 is SNEGSKA (reference sequence). This CDR3 is built from 12 residues. Trimming left V 8 bases short and J 5 bases short, with 16 bases between. The CDR3 DNA follows: TGCAGTACTATCGGGGTCAGAAACGAGCAGTACTTC. Protein sequence: CSTIGVRNEQYF.

Only a few counts were recorded for this clonotype. The chain links TRBV30 to TRBJ1-3; D gene unclear. Germline CDR1 and CDR2: GTSNPN and SVGIG (reference sequence). V lost 2 bases, J lost 5 bases, and 10 bases lay in between. This CDR3 region has 13 residues. The CDR3 sequence: CAWSPLGRNTIYF. In DNA form, the CDR3 reads TGTGCCTGGAGTCCCCTCGGACGAAACACCATATATTTT.

This clonotype was observed many times. The genes are TRBV20-1 and TRBJ2-5; TRBD2 is a possible D gene (5 bases). With 5 bases removed from V and 4 bases from J, the gap between germline ends came to 11 bases. In germline, CDR1 is DFQATT, CDR2 SNEGSKA (reference sequence). CDR3 size: 12 residues. The CDR3 bases are TGCAGTGCTCCCCCGGGGTTAGAGACCCAGTACTTC. Translation: CSAPPGLETQYF.

This clonotype occurred many times. This chain uses TRBV7-3 with TRBJ1-3; no clear D. The CDR3 sequence is 13 residues long. The V gene lost 5 bases and the J gene lost 2 bases, with 7 bases spanning the gap. Germline CDR1 is SGHTA and CDR2 is FQGTGA. CDR3 in amino acids: CASSPGPGNTIYF. The CDR3 region has the DNA TGTGCCAGCAGCCCCGGGCCTGGAAACACCATATATTTT.

This clonotype was seen repeatedly, ten times or more. The chain couples TRBV5-1 to TRBJ2-3; tentatively, D is TRBD2 (6 bases). The CDR3 is 13 residues long. Germline V gene lookup returns CDR1 SGHRS and CDR2 YFSETQ. The V and J ends lost 0 bases and 7 bases respectively, with 9 bases between them. CDR3 sequence reads: CASSLGAGNTQYF. CDR3 nucleotide sequence: TGCGCCAGCAGCTTGGGAGCGGGTAATACGCAGTATTTT.

The chain couples TRBV19 to TRBJ1-5; no firm D call. Germline V gene data show CDR1 as LNHDA and CDR2 as SQIVND (reference sequence). The CDR3 consists of 16 residues. V dropped 4 bases and J dropped 0 bases, with 13 bases sitting between them. This CDR3 reads CASSRVTRNSNQPQHF. The CDR3 bases are TGTGCCAGTAGTAGGGTGACACGGAATAGCAATCAGCCCCAGCATTTT.

At least ten counts were recorded for this clonotype. This chain joins TRBV9 and TRBJ2-1; no clear D gene. Germline CDR1 and CDR2: SGDLS and YYNGEE. The ends were cut back, 2 bases at V and 4 bases at J, with 19 bases in the middle. This CDR3 has 17 amino acids. The CDR3: CASSVRLATISYNEQFF. The CDR3 DNA reads TGTGCCAGCAGCGTTCGTCTGGCCACGATTTCTTACAATGAGCAGTTCTTC.

Of note for this clonotype: With a much larger clone just one base away, this may be a read error. The CDR3 nucleotides read TGTGCCAGCAGGCCCATAGCGGGAGGATTCGGGGAGCTGTTTTTT. It specifies CASRPIAGGFGELFF. This chain links TRBV12-3 or TRBV12-4 with TRBJ2-2; TRBD2 agrees at 10 bases. CDR3 length equals 15 residues. The J segment lost 7 bases and the V segment lost 6 bases, leaving 8 bases of the junction unmatched.

This clonotype appeared many times. The chain is built from TRBV29-1 and TRBJ2-1, with TRBD2 matching 15 bases. Germline lookup yields CDR1 SQVTM and CDR2 ANQGSEA. The CDR3 length is 17 residues. V shed 6 bases, J shed 0 bases, and the junction held 6 bases outside the gene matches. CDR3 sequence reads: CSVEGLAGGPSYNEQFF. The CDR3 DNA follows: TGCAGCGTAGAGGGACTAGCGGGGGGACCCTCCTACAATGAGCAGTTCTTC.